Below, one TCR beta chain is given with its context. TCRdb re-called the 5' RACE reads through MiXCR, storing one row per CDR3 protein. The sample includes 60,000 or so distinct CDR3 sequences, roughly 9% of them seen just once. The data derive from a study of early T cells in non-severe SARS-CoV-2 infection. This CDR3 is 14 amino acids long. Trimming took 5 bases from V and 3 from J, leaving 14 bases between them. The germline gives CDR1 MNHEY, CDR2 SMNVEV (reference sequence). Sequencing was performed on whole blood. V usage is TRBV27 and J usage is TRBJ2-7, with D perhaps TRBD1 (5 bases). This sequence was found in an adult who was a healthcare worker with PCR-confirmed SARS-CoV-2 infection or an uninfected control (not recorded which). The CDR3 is CASSRTGAYYEQYF. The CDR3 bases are TGTGCCAGCAGTCGAACTGGGGCTTACTACGAGCAGTACTTC.